The 32 T cell receptor beta chains presented below share a single source sample, sequenced in a study of Ad26.COV2.S vaccination and SARS-CoV-2 variants. Noted treatment: roughly 18 received Ad26.COV2.S at low or high dose, single or two shots; five or six received placebo; per-sample allocation not given. After the first vaccine or placebo injection, samples were drawn on day 63. TCRdb keeps only in-frame clones here, not all; method: immunoSEQ multiplex PCR. The table includes 300,000 to 400,000 clones, roughly nine tenths detected once. The sample in question was peripheral blood, obtained in a trial of Ad26.COV2.S vaccine versus placebo. All receptors come from a person aged 18 to 59 who received the Ad26.COV2.S COVID-19 vaccine or a placebo.

This clone was counted only a few times. The sample holds other DNA sequences that translate to the same CDR3. The chain combines TRBV29-1 with TRBJ2-3, with 7 nucleotides matching TRBD2. CDR1 is SQVTM and CDR2 is ANQGSEA in the germline V gene. Germline trimming cut 4 bases from V and 0 bases from J; bases unmatched to any gene: 4. This CDR3 has 14 residues. CDR3 sequence: CSVGSGGSTDTQYF. In DNA form, the CDR3 reads TGCAGCGTTGGGTCGGGGGGTAGCACAGATACGCAGTATTTT.

In its sample, this clone was seen once. V and J are TRBV29-1 and TRBJ1-2, with D perhaps matching TRBD1 (5 bases). The CDR3 contains 12 residues. V shed 2 bases and J shed 8 bases, with 12 bases lying between them. Germline V CDR1 and CDR2: SQVTM, ANQGSEA. The CDR3 reads CSVEKVGDGYTF. The CDR3 coding sequence is TGCAGCGTTGAAAAGGTTGGGGACGGCTACACCTTC.

The J gene is TRBJ2-1, the V gene TRBV7-3, with TRBD2 as a possible D gene (6 bases). Germline V CDR1 and CDR2: SGHTA, FQGTGA. V was trimmed by 2 bases and J by 0 bases, leaving 8 bases between them. The CDR3 has 15 amino acids. The CDR3 DNA follows: TGTGCCAGCAGCTTACGCGGGAACTCCTACAATGAGCAGTTCTTC. Translation: CASSLRGNSYNEQFF.

The chain employs TRBV13 and TRBJ2-3, with D perhaps TRBD1 (5 bases). Germline lookup yields CDR1 PRHDT and CDR2 FYEKMQ (reference sequence). V lost 1 base and J lost 0, with 8 bases in between. The length of the CDR3 is 15 residues. DNA for the CDR3: TGTGCCAGCAGCTTAGTACAGGCTAGCACAGATACGCAGTATTTT. It codes for CASSLVQASTDTQYF.

This clone has only one observation. The DNA for the CDR3 is TGTGCCAGCAGTTTGTTGGGGGCTACGGAGACCCAGTACTTC. This gives the protein CASSLLGATETQYF. The rearrangement uses TRBV27 and TRBJ2-5, with D maybe TRBD1 (6 bases). Trimming cost V 3 bases and J 5 bases, with 13 bases left between them. Germline loops: CDR1 MNHEY, CDR2 SMNVEV (reference sequence). This CDR3 has 14 residues.

The chain has TRBV7-9 and TRBJ2-7, with 10 positions matching TRBD2. V was clipped by 4 bases and J by 3 bases; unmatched bases: 15. This CDR3 is built from 18 residues. Germline CDR1 SEHNR, CDR2 FQNEAQ (reference sequence). The CDR3 loop is CASSSRLAGHTRGYEQYF. CDR3 in DNA: TGTGCCAGCAGCTCTCGACTAGCGGGCCATACAAGGGGCTACGAGCAGTACTTC. The entire variable domain, with the rest obtained from reference TRBV7-9 and TRBJ2-7, is as follows: DTGVSQNPRHKITKRGQNVTFRCDPISEHNRLYWYRQTLGQGPEFLTYFQNEAQLEKSRLLSDRFSAERPKGSFSTLEIQRTEQGDSAMYLCASSSRLAGHTRGYEQYFGPGTRLTVT.

This chain joins TRBV5-1 and TRBJ2-1, with D perhaps TRBD2 (6 bases). Trimming pared 4 bases from V and 15 bases from J, leaving 17 bases between. CDR1 SGHRS and CDR2 YFSETQ come from the germline V gene. The CDR3 sequence is 12 residues long. The CDR3 DNA is TGCGCCAGCAGCCCTCAGGACCGGGAGTGGTTCTTC. This sequence encodes CASSPQDREWFF.

This chain connects TRBV5-1 to TRBJ1-2; TRBD1 matches 7 bases. Germline CDR1 reads SGHRS; CDR2 reads YFSETQ. This CDR3 is built from 13 residues. After removal of 4 bases from V and 9 bases from J, the junction contained 9 bases not matched to a gene. For the CDR3, the DNA is TGCGCCAGCAGCGTTACAGGGGTTGGGCGCTACACCTTC. It codes for CASSVTGVGRYTF.

The rearrangement joins TRBV30 to TRBJ2-3; 7 nucleotides agree with TRBD1. CDR1 is GTSNPN and CDR2 is SVGIG in the germline V gene (reference sequence). This CDR3 is 14 amino acids long. The V segment lost 2 bases and the J segment 7 bases; nucleotides outside the gene matches: 9. The CDR3: CAWSSRRTGNTQYF. CDR3 nucleotides: TGTGCCTGGAGTTCAAGACGGACAGGAAATACGCAGTATTTT.

The chain links TRBV6-1 to TRBJ2-7; 10 bases match TRBD2. Trimming took 4 bases from V and 2 from J; bases not matched to a gene: 8. Germline V CDR1 and CDR2: MNHNS, SASEGT. This CDR3 is built from 16 residues. The CDR3 nucleotides are TGTGCCAGCAGTGGGGCCGCTAGCGGGAGAACCTACGAGCAGTACTTC. It is translated as CASSGAASGRTYEQYF.

The chain has TRBV10-2 and TRBJ2-1; D is ambiguous. V was shortened by 2 bases and J by 8 bases, with 4 bases between the two germline ends. The germline V gene has CDR1 WSHSY and CDR2 SAAADI. The CDR3 contains 11 residues. The CDR3 DNA is TGCGCCAGCAGTGAGAGAGATGAGCAGTTCTTC. This translates into CASSERDEQFF.

J is TRBJ2-1 and V is TRBV7-9, with D perhaps TRBD1 (5 bases). The CDR3 has 13 amino acids. V lost 5 bases and J lost 6, with 11 bases in between. Germline V gene lookup returns CDR1 SEHNR and CDR2 FQNEAQ (reference sequence). The CDR3 sequence is CASSHEGANEQFF. As DNA, the CDR3 is TGTGCCAGCAGCCACGAAGGGGCCAATGAGCAGTTCTTC.

In its sample, this clone was seen a few times. The rearrangement uses TRBV6-5 and TRBJ1-6; 10 nucleotides agree with TRBD1. This CDR3 contains 14 residues. Germline V gives CDR1 MNHEY, CDR2 SVGAGI. V lost 6 bases to trimming and J lost 13 bases; unmatched junction nucleotides: 9. CDR3 protein: CASSQDRGIPPLHF. The CDR3 region has the DNA TGTGCCAGCAGCCAGGACAGGGGGATTCCGCCCCTCCACTTT.

The chain combines TRBV5-4 with TRBJ2-1; 8 bases are a match to TRBD2. Germline loops: CDR1 SGHNT, CDR2 YYREEE (reference sequence). This CDR3 spans 15 amino acids. V shed 0 bases, J shed 8 bases, and the junction held 7 bases outside the gene matches. DNA of the CDR3: TGTGCCAGCAGCTTGGCAACGGGGGGGAAGGATGAGCAGTTCTTC. It encodes CASSLATGGKDEQFF. The whole variable domain, filled in from reference TRBV5-4 and TRBJ2-1, reads ETGVTQSPTHLIKTRGQQVTLRCSSQSGHNTVSWYQQALGQGPQFIFQYYREEENGRGNFPPRFSGLQFPNYSSELNVNALELDDSALYLCASSLATGGKDEQFFGPGTRLTVL.

The chain joins TRBV15 to TRBJ1-3; the match to TRBD1 covers 9 bases. Germline values: CDR1 LNHNV, CDR2 YYDKDF (reference sequence). The length of the CDR3 is 16 residues. The ends lost 3 bases at V and 1 base at J; junction bases unmatched: 4. In nucleotides, the CDR3 is TGTGCCACCAGCAGTGGAGACAGGGGGTCTGGAAACACCATATATTTT. It is translated as CATSSGDRGSGNTIYF.

The chain carries TRBV7-2 and TRBJ1-3; maybe TRBD1 (6 bases). The CDR3 is 16 amino acids. The V gene lost 5 bases and the J gene lost 0 bases, with 14 bases spanning the gap. Germline assignment: CDR1 SGHTA and CDR2 FQGNSA. The CDR3 coding sequence is TGTGCCAGCAGCCGGTCCGGGGGCCTCTCTGGAAACACCATATATTTT. Its translation: CASSRSGGLSGNTIYF.

J is TRBJ1-1 and V is TRBV5-1; 7 positions match TRBD1. The CDR3 consists of 19 residues. CDR1 SGHRS and CDR2 YFSETQ come from the germline V gene. V dropped 4 bases and J dropped 1; count of bases not matched to a gene: 19. The DNA of the CDR3 is TGCGCCAGCAGCCAAATGCCACCCCGGGCGAGACAGGGGAACACTGAAGCTTTCTTT. It yields the protein CASSQMPPRARQGNTEAFF. The full variable domain, in which reference TRBV5-1 and TRBJ1-1 provide the parts outside the CDR3, is KAGVTQTPRYLIKTRGQQVTLSCSPISGHRSVSWYQQTPGQGLQFLFEYFSETQRNKGNFPGRFSGRQFSNSRSEMNVSTLELGDSALYLCASSQMPPRARQGNTEAFFGQGTRLTVV.

The chain joins TRBV7-2 to TRBJ1-1; D gene ambiguous. Germline CDR1 SGHTA, CDR2 FQGNSA. V shed 6 bases and J shed 0 bases, with 11 bases lying between them. The CDR3 length is 14 residues. CDR3 protein: CASREGYMNTEAFF. The CDR3 coding sequence is TGTGCCAGCAGGGAAGGGTACATGAACACTGAAGCTTTCTTT.

CDR3 protein: CASRNPGARVLGYTF. The DNA of the CDR3 is TGTGCCAGCAGAAACCCAGGGGCCCGGGTTCTTGGCTACACCTTC. The chain is built from TRBV6-5 and TRBJ1-2, with a possible D match to TRBD1 (6 bases). CDR3 length: 15 amino acids. V lost 6 bases and J 7 bases, leaving 21 bases between the germline ends. Germline V gives CDR1 MNHEY, CDR2 SVGAGI.

The V and J genes are TRBV9 and TRBJ2-1, with 9 bases identical to TRBD2. Germline V gene lookup returns CDR1 SGDLS and CDR2 YYNGEE. The CDR3 extends over 13 amino acids. V gave up 3 bases and J gave up 7 bases; unmatched junction bases: 2. CDR3 residues: CASSGSGSNEQFF. The CDR3 DNA sequence: TGTGCCAGCAGCGGTAGCGGGAGTAATGAGCAGTTCTTC. The full variable domain, with the rest looked up from reference TRBV9 and TRBJ2-1, is DSGVTQTPKHLITATGQRVTLRCSPRSGDLSVYWYQQSLDQGLQFLIQYYNGEERAKGNILERFSAQQFPDLHSELNLSSLELGDSALYFCASSGSGSNEQFFGPGTRLTVL.

The chain combines TRBV6-6 with TRBJ1-6, with TRBD1 as a possible D gene (5 bases). The ends were cut back, 7 bases at V and 7 bases at J, with 17 bases in the middle. The CDR3 spans 15 residues. CDR1 is MNHNY and CDR2 is SVGAGI in the germline V gene (reference sequence). CDR3 bases: TGTGCCAGCATGGTCAGGGTTGGATTAAATTCACCCCTCCACTTT. Protein: CASMVRVGLNSPLHF.

The chain carries TRBV7-3 and TRBJ2-2; TRBD1 is a possible D gene (7 bases). Germline values: CDR1 SGHTA, CDR2 FQGTGA. V lost 2 bases, J lost 4 bases, and 17 bases lay in between. This CDR3 region has 17 residues. CDR3 loop: CASSLFRGATTTGELFF. In DNA, the CDR3 is TGTGCCAGCAGCTTATTCAGGGGGGCGACGACCACCGGGGAGCTGTTTTTT. The variable domain in full, with the rest retrieved from reference TRBV7-3 and TRBJ2-2, is GAGVSQTPSNKVTEKGKYVELRCDPISGHTALYWYRQSLGQGPEFLIYFQGTGAADDSGLPNDRFFAVRPEGSVSTLKIQRTERGDSAVYLCASSLFRGATTTGELFFGEGSRLTVL.

The chain's CDR3 is CASSSGLAGEADTQYF. CDR3 coding DNA: TGTGCCAGCAGCTCCGGACTAGCGGGGGAGGCAGATACGCAGTATTTT. This rearrangement joins TRBV7-3 to TRBJ2-3; 13 bases match TRBD2. The CDR3 runs 16 residues. V lost 4 bases to trimming and J lost 4 bases; unmatched junction nucleotides: 5. CDR1 is SGHTA, CDR2 FQGTGA, per germline.

A single count supports this clone. The chain uses TRBV6-5 and TRBJ1-2; D is possibly TRBD1 (5 bases). The CDR3 consists of 15 residues. Germline V CDR1 and CDR2: MNHEY, SVGAGI. V was trimmed by 6 bases and J by 6 bases, leaving 20 bases between them. The CDR3 region is CASRTTVATRHGYTF. CDR3 nucleotide sequence: TGTGCCAGCAGAACGACAGTGGCCACCCGTCATGGCTACACCTTC.

J is TRBJ2-7 and V is TRBV4-2, with D unclear. From germline, CDR1 is LGHNA and CDR2 YNFKEQ. The CDR3 runs to 16 residues. V shed 0 bases and J shed 5 bases, with 17 bases lying between them. This CDR3 reads CASSQDLAAKSDEQYF. CDR3 DNA: TGTGCCAGCAGCCAAGATTTGGCAGCGAAATCGGACGAGCAGTACTTC.

This clone was seen a single time. The rearrangement uses TRBV18 and TRBJ1-1; the D is unclear. Trimming took off 0 bases at V and 0 bases at J, with 5 bases between the two ends. Germline V gives CDR1 KGHSH, CDR2 LQKENI. The CDR3 is 14 amino acids. The CDR3, as DNA: TGTGCCAGCTCACCACCGCCAGTGAACACTGAAGCTTTCTTT. Amino acids: CASSPPPVNTEAFF.

V and J are TRBV30 and TRBJ1-1; D gene ambiguous. This CDR3 has 13 residues. The germline V and J ends were trimmed by 3 bases and 7 bases, with 15 bases remaining between them. CDR1 is GTSNPN and CDR2 is SVGIG in the germline V gene (reference sequence). CDR3 bases: TGTGCCTGGAGCCGGAATAAGGCTAATGAAGCTTTCTTT. Residues: CAWSRNKANEAFF. The whole variable domain, filled in from reference TRBV30 and TRBJ1-1, reads SQTIHQWPATLVQPVGSPLSLECTVEGTSNPNLYWYRQAAGRGLQLLFYSVGIGQISSEVPQNLSASRPQDRQFILSSKKLLLSDSGFYLCAWSRNKANEAFFGQGTRLTVV.

V gene TRBV14 combines with J gene TRBJ1-1; maybe TRBD1 (6 bases). Per germline, CDR1 SGHDN and CDR2 FVKESK. With 0 bases removed from V and 0 bases from J, the gap between germline ends came to 14 bases. The CDR3 spans 17 residues. The CDR3 DNA reads as TGTGCCAGCAGCCAAGATCTGGGGGCTATTATGAACACTGAAGCTTTCTTT. Residues: CASSQDLGAIMNTEAFF.

The V gene is TRBV6-2 or TRBV6-3, the J gene TRBJ2-1, with D perhaps given as TRBD1 or TRBD2 (5 bases each). The CDR3 covers 15 residues. Germline V gene lookup returns CDR1 MNHEY and CDR2 SVGEGT. Trimming removed 2 bases at V and 11 bases at J, with 19 bases between. CDR3 sequence (DNA): TGTGCCAGCAGTTACGACCCGGGACCCGCCCTAAAGCAGTTCTTC. Its translation is CASSYDPGPALKQFF.

This clone was observed at least ten times. The V and J genes are TRBV18 and TRBJ2-1; 9 bases align to TRBD2. Germline V lookup: CDR1 KGHSH, CDR2 LQKENI. There are 16 residues in the CDR3. The V and J ends lost 5 bases and 3 bases, in that order; junction bases with no gene match: 8. CDR3 loop: CASSATSGPFYNEQFF. The CDR3 bases are TGTGCCAGCTCAGCCACTAGCGGGCCCTTCTACAATGAGCAGTTCTTC. Using reference TRBV18 and TRBJ2-1 for the parts outside the CDR3, the full variable domain is NAGVMQNPRHLVRRRGQEARLRCSPMKGHSHVYWYRQLPEEGLKFMVYLQKENIIDESGMPKERFSAEFPKEGPSILRIQQVVRGDSAAYFCASSATSGPFYNEQFFGPGTRLTVL.

The rearrangement joins TRBV30 to TRBJ2-7, with TRBD2 matching 7 bases. Losses at the gene ends were 3 bases for V and 3 bases for J; bases not matched to a gene: 5. The CDR3 is made up of 13 amino acids. The germline V gene has CDR1 GTSNPN and CDR2 SVGIG (reference sequence). For the CDR3, the DNA is TGTGCCTGGAGCCGGGACTACGTCTACGAGCAGTACTTC. Amino acids: CAWSRDYVYEQYF.

The chain uses TRBV5-1 and TRBJ1-2; D remains unclear. Trimming took off 5 bases at V and 1 base at J, with 15 bases between the two ends. This CDR3 comprises 15 residues. From germline, CDR1 is SGHRS and CDR2 YFSETQ. The CDR3 loop is CASRATERGNYGYTF. CDR3 in DNA: TGCGCCAGCAGGGCAACGGAACGGGGTAACTATGGCTACACCTTC.